The TCR beta chain under discussion was sequenced for a study of blood T cell repertoires in COVID-19. Study in general: Acute and convalescent COVID-19 specimens originated in the United States, Italy and Spain.

Germline lookup yields CDR1 SGHTA and CDR2 FQGNSA. V lost 8 bases and J 2 bases, leaving 13 bases between the germline ends. The CDR3 is made up of 14 amino acids. Participants were aged 18 to 89 years from more than 20 US areas. Sequencing used immunoSEQ multiplex PCR; TCRdb keeps in-frame clones, though not all of them. This sample has 150,000 to 200,000 clones, with about four fifths found just once. The genes are TRBV7-2 and TRBJ1-3; weak D call: TRBD1 (6 bases). Sequenced input: PBMCs or T cells enriched from blood (not recorded which). This TCR derives from a woman aged 25 to 45 who had been exposed to COVID-19. CDR3: CASATGTTGNTIYF. The CDR3 DNA follows: TGTGCCAGCGCGACCGGGACAACTGGAAACACCATATATTTT.